These T cell receptor beta chains were read from a single sample in a study of T cells in narcolepsy. Libraries were prepared by immunoSEQ multiplex PCR; TCRdb keeps only in-frame clonotypes and omits some of them. The table records around 42,000 clones, approximately 89% of them present only once. Sequencing was performed on CD45RA- memory CD4+ T cells from PBMCs. These receptor sequences come from a human donor with narcolepsy. CDR3s include the opening cysteine and the closing phenylalanine or tryptophan. A D gene is named only where the DNA matches it firmly. Size is omitted from some rows. Given values are once, few, many or a class for expanded clones.

j_call,v_call,d_call,clone_size,cdr3_aa,cdr3_nt
TRBJ1-1,TRBV7-8,-,-,CASSTDWNTEAFF,TGTGCCAGCAGCACCGACTGGAACACTGAAGCTTTCTTT
TRBJ1-5,TRBV5-1,-,-,CASSPGGTDHQPQHF,TGCGCCAGCAGCCCCGGGGGAACGGATCATCAGCCCCAGCATTTT
TRBJ1-1,TRBV11-2,-,-,CASSLDLTSQVEAFF,TGTGCCAGCAGCTTAGATCTTACAAGTCAGGTAGAAGCTTTCTTT
TRBJ1-1,TRBV15,-,-,CATSRDLVTDEAFF,TGTGCCACCAGCAGAGATCTGGTGACGGATGAAGCTTTCTTT
TRBJ2-3,TRBV30,-,-,CAWDARRTDTQYF,TGTGCCTGGGATGCCAGACGCACAGATACGCAGTATTTT
TRBJ2-3,TRBV11-2,TRBD1,-,CASSAGTGMIFGTDTQYF,TGTGCCAGCAGTGCCGGGACAGGGATGATCTTTGGCACAGATACGCAGTATTTT
TRBJ1-1,TRBV7-2,TRBD1,-,CASSPQGDTEAFF,TGTGCCAGCAGTCCCCAGGGGGACACTGAAGCTTTCTTT
TRBJ2-3,TRBV5-4,TRBD1,-,CASSLQGGTDTQYF,TGTGCCAGCAGCTTGCAGGGGGGCACAGATACGCAGTATTTT
TRBJ1-2,TRBV30,-,-,CAWSTNLPGRGFYGYTF,TGTGCCTGGAGTACAAACCTACCGGGACGGGGGTTCTATGGCTACACCTTC
TRBJ2-1,TRBV7-9,TRBD2,few,CASRSMTATSGNYNEQFF,TGTGCCAGCAGATCGATGACCGCGACTAGCGGCAACTACAATGAGCAGTTCTTC
TRBJ1-5,TRBV6-5,-,-,CASSPDRSNQPQHF,TGTGCCAGCAGTCCCGACAGGAGCAATCAGCCCCAGCATTTT
TRBJ2-2,TRBV7-2,-,once,CASSLSTTLPGELFF,TGTGCCAGCAGCTTAAGCACTACCCTGCCCGGGGAGCTGTTTTTT
TRBJ1-2,TRBV6-1,-,-,CASSEAANYGYTF,TGTGCCAGCAGTGAAGCGGCAAACTATGGCTACACCTTC
TRBJ2-7,TRBV4-3,-,-,CASSQDYGGSEQYF,TGCGCCAGCAGCCAAGATTACGGGGGAAGCGAGCAGTACTTC
TRBJ1-2,TRBV2,-,-,CASSEALVYGYTF,TGTGCCAGCAGTGAGGCGCTCGTCTATGGCTACACCTTC
TRBJ2-1,TRBV9,TRBD2,-,CASSITSGTTYNEQFF,TGTGCCAGCAGCATCACTAGCGGAACTACCTACAATGAGCAGTTCTTC
TRBJ1-4,TRBV5-8,-,-,CASSLAGSGEKLFF,TGTGCCAGCAGCTTGGCAGGGTCGGGGGAAAAACTGTTTTTT
TRBJ2-1,TRBV5-8,-,-,CASSLQGGGHNEQFF,TGTGCCAGCAGCCTACAGGGTGGAGGACACAATGAGCAGTTCTTC
TRBJ2-5,TRBV5-4,-,-,CASSLPPGGEETQYF,TGTGCCAGCAGCCTTCCTCCCGGCGGGGAAGAGACCCAGTACTTC
TRBJ2-6,TRBV18,-,-,CASSPQEGPGANVLTF,TGTGCCAGCTCACCACAGGAAGGCCCTGGGGCCAACGTCCTGACTTTC
TRBJ2-2,TRBV19,-,-,CASRIGTPNTGELFF,TGTGCCAGTAGGATCGGGACACCGAACACCGGGGAGCTGTTTTTT
TRBJ2-1,TRBV11-1,-,-,CATRRGGGLAGPSYNEQFF,TGTGCCACCAGAAGAGGGGGCGGGCTAGCGGGCCCTTCCTACAATGAGCAGTTCTTC
TRBJ2-3,TRBV7-2,-,-,CASRSSTDTQYF,TGTGCCAGCCGCTCAAGCACAGATACGCAGTATTTT
TRBJ1-5,TRBV10-1,-,-,CASRPGLNQPQHF,TGCGCCAGCAGACCAGGACTCAATCAGCCCCAGCATTTT
TRBJ1-2,TRBV5-1,TRBD1,-,CASSPDRAVYGYTF,TGCGCCAGCAGCCCCGACAGGGCAGTCTATGGCTACACCTTC
TRBJ1-2,TRBV27,TRBD1,-,CASSSLQGAGNYGYTF,TGTGCCAGCAGTTCCTTACAGGGGGCGGGTAACTATGGCTACACCTTC
TRBJ1-1,TRBV10-3,-,-,CATQGPTEAFF,TGTGCCACCCAAGGGCCCACTGAAGCTTTCTTT
TRBJ2-7,TRBV7-2,-,-,CASSLAGDEQYF,TGTGCCAGCAGCTTAGCGGGAGATGAGCAGTACTTC
TRBJ2-7,TRBV7-9,-,-,CASSSSHQTYEQYF,TGTGCCAGCAGCTCAAGTCACCAGACCTACGAGCAGTACTTC
TRBJ2-2,TRBV7-8,-,once,CASIQRRASGELFF,TGTGCCAGCATCCAAAGGAGGGCAAGCGGGGAGCTGTTTTTT
TRBJ1-1,TRBV12-5,-,-,CASGLRTGTEAFF,TGTGCTAGTGGTCTTAGAACAGGGACTGAAGCTTTCTTT
TRBJ1-2,TRBV7-2,-,-,CASSLYPSGQRNYGYTF,TGTGCCAGCAGCTTATACCCCAGTGGACAGCGAAACTATGGCTACACCTTC
TRBJ2-7,TRBV2,TRBD2,medium-sized,CASSVLANEQYF,TGTGCCAGCAGCGTACTAGCGAACGAGCAGTACTTC